The clone carrying this TCR beta chain was seen just once. Antigen: not known. Profiling relied on immunoSEQ multiplex PCR, and the TCRdb table lists in-frame clones only, not all of them. Here the sample spans 120,000 or so clones, 88% being singletons. This CDR3 is 12 amino acids long. Germline V gene lookup returns CDR1 SQVTM and CDR2 ANQGSEA. Between the trimmed V and J ends, which lost 8 bases and 3 bases, there was a span of 11 bases. The data stem from a study of cytomegalovirus exposure and HLA in healthy donors. The overall study: It was reported in a later analysis that the 95 to 150 validation repertoires used the same platform as the roughly 640 first-cohort repertoires. Points from the study as a whole: The authors listed 164 TCR beta chains as cytomegalovirus-associated.

The source of this sequence is a woman in her twenties or thirties in good health and CMV-seropositive. This chain connects TRBV29-1 to TRBJ2-1, with D possibly TRBD2 on 5 matching bases. Sequencing was performed on PBMCs. The CDR3 is CSLRTYYNEQFF. The CDR3 DNA reads TGCAGCCTCAGGACTTACTACAATGAGCAGTTCTTC.